These 19 T cell receptor beta chains were sequenced from one sample in a study of long-term antiretroviral therapy in people with HIV. Version v3.0 of the immunoSEQ assay ran at survey level. Profiling relied on immunoSEQ multiplex PCR, and the TCRdb table lists in-frame clones only, not all of them. Of tens of thousands of clones listed, around 90% are singletons. The input for sequencing was unsorted PBMCs, taken more than 5 years after starting antiretroviral therapy. These receptors came from a woman in her 40s with HIV.

V usage is TRBV10-3 and J usage is TRBJ1-3; weak D call: TRBD1 (5 bases). Germline V gives CDR1 ENHRY, CDR2 SYGVKD. Trimming stripped 4 bases from V and 2 bases from J, with 12 bases between. The CDR3 loop spans 15 amino acids. The CDR3 nucleotides are TGTGCCATCAGTGCCAGGGTTAGTACTGGAAACACCATATATTTT. Translating gives CAISARVSTGNTIYF.

This chain links TRBV7-9 with TRBJ2-5; perhaps TRBD2 as D (5 bases). V lost 1 base and J 2 bases, leaving 8 bases between the germline ends. The CDR3 spans 14 residues. Germline assignment: CDR1 SEHNR and CDR2 FQNEAQ (reference sequence). CDR3 nucleotides: TGTGCCAGCAGCTTAGATGGACTTCAAGAGACCCAGTACTTC. It translates to CASSLDGLQETQYF.

This clone was recorded once. The chain couples TRBV6-6 to TRBJ1-2; D is undetermined. The CDR3 contains 14 residues. V was cut by 7 bases and J by 2 bases, with 14 bases left in between. CDR1 is MNHNY and CDR2 is SVGAGI in the germline V gene (reference sequence). The CDR3 sequence: CASTDITENYGYTF. DNA of the CDR3: TGTGCCAGCACTGATATAACAGAGAACTATGGCTACACCTTC.

The chain combines TRBV19 with TRBJ2-7; 7 bases map to TRBD2. Trimming removed 1 base from V and 7 bases from J; junction bases left unmatched: 13. Germline V gives CDR1 LNHDA, CDR2 SQIVND (reference sequence). The CDR3 totals 16 residues. CDR3 nucleotides: TGTGCCAGTAGTATAGGTACGGGGGGACCCCTCTTGGAGCAGTACTTC. Its protein is CASSIGTGGPLLEQYF.

The CDR3 loop is CASSSGSWGKNIQYF. CDR3 DNA: TGTGCCAGCAGTTCAGGGAGTTGGGGCAAAAACATTCAGTACTTC. V usage is TRBV28 and J usage is TRBJ2-4; D tentatively fits TRBD1 or TRBD2 (5 bases each). Looked up from germline, CDR1 is MDHEN and CDR2 is SYDVKM. Trimming removed 4 bases at V and 3 bases at J, with 13 bases between. The CDR3 has 15 amino acids.

The chain links TRBV5-1 to TRBJ2-6; D unclear. V lost 0 bases to trimming and J lost 1 base, with 5 bases between them. CDR3 length equals 15 residues. Looked up from germline, CDR1 is SGHRS and CDR2 is YFSETQ. CDR3 coding DNA: TGCGCCAGCAGCTTGGACCAGTCTGGGGCCAACGTCCTGACTTTC. Translation: CASSLDQSGANVLTF.

The chain is built from TRBV20-1 and TRBJ2-4, with D hard to call. The CDR3 length is 11 residues. V lost 6 bases to trimming and J lost 8 bases, with 11 bases between them. The V gene's germline CDR1 is DFQATT and CDR2 SNEGSKA (reference sequence). As DNA, the CDR3 is TGCAGTGCCAGCGATGTGGACATTCAGTACTTC. It specifies CSASDVDIQYF.

The chain couples TRBV5-1 to TRBJ2-3; D unresolved. V was trimmed by 0 bases and J by 4 bases, leaving 3 bases between them. CDR3 length: 12 residues. The V gene's germline CDR1 is SGHRS and CDR2 YFSETQ. As DNA, the CDR3 is TGCGCCAGCAGCTTGGTTCCAGATACGCAGTATTTT. Protein product: CASSLVPDTQYF.

V and J are TRBV5-8 and TRBJ2-1; D not resolved. Germline lookup yields CDR1 SGHTS and CDR2 YDEGEE. Trimming removed 4 bases from V and 7 bases from J, with 18 bases in between. The length of the CDR3 is 15 residues. The CDR3 region is CASSLPSDWSNEQFF. CDR3 nucleotides: TGTGCCAGCAGCCTCCCGTCCGATTGGTCAAATGAGCAGTTCTTC.

This chain links TRBV30 with TRBJ1-4; 9 positions agree with TRBD1. The CDR3 loop spans 14 amino acids. Trimming took 5 bases from V and 7 from J; bases not matched to a gene: 8. Germline V gene data show CDR1 as GTSNPN and CDR2 as SVGIG (reference sequence). This chain's CDR3 is CAWAHDRGIEKLFF. The CDR3 DNA is TGTGCCTGGGCTCATGACAGGGGGATTGAAAAACTGTTTTTT.

The chain joins TRBV9 to TRBJ1-1; D gene uncertain. This CDR3 has 11 amino acids. V lost 4 bases, J lost 6 bases, and 7 bases lay in between. Germline V lookup: CDR1 SGDLS, CDR2 YYNGEE. CDR3 protein: CASSPGSEAFF. The CDR3 DNA follows: TGTGCCAGCAGCCCAGGCTCTGAAGCTTTCTTT.

The chain combines TRBV7-2 with TRBJ1-2, with D possibly matching TRBD1 (5 bases). Trimming took 5 bases from V and 2 from J, leaving 12 bases between them. Germline V CDR1 and CDR2: SGHTA, FQGNSA. The CDR3 is 14 residues long. The DNA for the CDR3 is TGTGCCAGCAGCACCCAGGGAGGAAACTATGGCTACACCTTC. This codes for CASSTQGGNYGYTF.

The chain carries TRBV6-1 and TRBJ2-7; tentatively, D is TRBD1 (6 bases). The V end lost 10 bases, the J end lost 0 bases, and 13 bases lay between the germline ends. The CDR3 length is 13 residues. Germline CDR1 MNHNS, CDR2 SASEGT. The CDR3 coding sequence is TGTGCCACCACGGACAGAAACTCCTACGAGCAGTACTTC. Residues: CATTDRNSYEQYF.

This clone was observed once. The chain links TRBV6-1 to TRBJ2-7; 9 positions match TRBD1. The CDR3 length is 14 residues. With 6 bases clipped from V and 7 bases from J, the junction kept 10 bases outside the gene matches. From germline, CDR1 is MNHNS and CDR2 SASEGT. The CDR3 reads CASRRTGAHREQYF. The CDR3 DNA reads as TGTGCCAGCAGGAGGACAGGGGCCCATCGGGAGCAGTACTTC.

The V gene is TRBV2, the J gene TRBJ1-3; perhaps TRBD1 as D (6 bases). The V gene lost 10 bases and the J gene lost 2 bases, with 18 bases spanning the gap. CDR3 size: 15 residues. Germline values: CDR1 SNHLY, CDR2 FYNNEI. The DNA for the CDR3 is TGTGCCACCGGACCAGGGGATGGTGCTGGAAACACCATATATTTT. It is translated as CATGPGDGAGNTIYF.

The gene calls are TRBV27 and TRBJ2-5, with a possible D match to TRBD2 (5 bases). The germline V gene encodes CDR1 MNHEY and CDR2 SMNVEV (reference sequence). This CDR3 has 13 amino acids. Trimming cost V 4 bases and J 5 bases, with 11 bases left between them. The CDR3 reads CASSSIGEETQYF. Written as DNA, the CDR3 is TGTGCCAGCAGTTCTATCGGGGAGGAGACCCAGTACTTC.

The V and J genes are TRBV7-9 and TRBJ1-1, with 7 positions matching TRBD1. The CDR3 loop spans 12 amino acids. V shed 5 bases and J 11 bases; nucleotides not matched to a gene: 8. Per the germline V gene, CDR1 is SEHNR and CDR2 is FQNEAQ (reference sequence). CDR3 residues: CASSIQGERAFF. The CDR3 DNA is TGTGCCAGCAGCATCCAGGGGGAGCGGGCTTTCTTT.

This chain links TRBV6-6 with TRBJ2-1; TRBD2 matches 9 bases. This CDR3 is 15 amino acids long. Germline assignment: CDR1 MNHNY and CDR2 SVGAGI (reference sequence). Germline trimming cut 4 bases from V and 1 base from J; bases unmatched to any gene: 2. Written as DNA, the CDR3 is TGTGCCAGCAGTTTTAGCGGGAGTTCCTACAATGAGCAGTTCTTC. The encoded protein is CASSFSGSSYNEQFF.

The gene calls are TRBV2 and TRBJ2-5; perhaps TRBD2 as D (5 bases). V shed 7 bases and J shed 7 bases, with 13 bases lying between them. Germline-derived CDR1 and CDR2 are SNHLY and FYNNEI. The length of the CDR3 is 12 residues. The CDR3 DNA is TGTGCCAGCAATGGAGAGGGATCGACCCAGTACTTC. Its protein is CASNGEGSTQYF.